A single sample gave rise to the 32 T cell receptor beta chains below, sequenced in a study of blood T cells in healthy people across ages. For the second PCR, which ran for about 7 to 11 cycles, a sample-barcoded 5' primer and a J-beta primer mix were used. Via MiXCR, TCRdb re-called the 5' RACE reads, giving one row per CDR3 protein. This table has about 1 million distinct CDR3 sequences, roughly 45% appearing once. Sequenced: blood. All receptors come from a woman aged 60 to 75 in good health.

The rearrangement joins TRBV27 to TRBJ2-3; TRBD2 matches at 11 bases. CDR3 length: 18 residues. The germline CDR1 and CDR2 sequences are MNHEY and SMNVEV (reference sequence). V lost 5 bases to trimming and J lost 4 bases; unmatched junction nucleotides: 14. In DNA, the CDR3 is TGTGCCAGCAGTAAGGAACTAGCGGGAGCCGGGCCCCCAGATACGCAGTATTTT. Its protein is CASSKELAGAGPPDTQYF.

In this sample, this clonotype turned up a few times. The rearrangement joins TRBV20-1 to TRBJ2-1, with TRBD2 matching over 8 bases. CDR3 size: 13 residues. The J segment lost 3 bases and the V segment lost 6 bases, leaving 4 bases of the junction unmatched. Germline-derived CDR1 and CDR2 are DFQATT and SNEGSKA (reference sequence). The DNA of the CDR3 is TGCAGTGCCAAGGGACTAGACTACAATGAGCAGTTCTTC. Amino acid sequence: CSAKGLDYNEQFF.

Many counts were recorded for this clonotype. The rearrangement uses TRBV25-1 and TRBJ2-1; D not resolved. The CDR3 has 14 residues. The V gene lost 8 bases and the J gene lost 9 bases, with 20 bases spanning the gap. The V gene's germline CDR1 is MGHDK and CDR2 SYGVNS. This CDR3 reads CASAPSSGLAEQFF. Here the CDR3 DNA reads TGTGCCAGCGCCCCTTCCTCTGGCCTGGCTGAGCAGTTCTTC.

This clonotype was detected only a few times. The chain links TRBV5-8 to TRBJ1-5, with a tentative D call TRBD1 (5 bases). Germline CDR1 SGHTS, CDR2 YDEGEE. This CDR3 comprises 14 residues. V lost 4 bases to trimming and J lost 3 bases, with 11 bases between them. The CDR3: CASSPGGNNQPQHF. The CDR3 nucleotides are TGTGCCAGCAGCCCCGGGGGAAACAATCAGCCCCAGCATTTT.

The chain couples TRBV29-1 to TRBJ2-5; 7 bases are a match to TRBD1. The CDR3 length is 14 residues. The germline V gene encodes CDR1 SQVTM and CDR2 ANQGSEA. J gave up 11 bases and V 2 bases, and 14 bases lay outside the gene matches. Here the CDR3 DNA reads TGCAGCGTTGAATTTGGGACAGCGAACAATGAGCAGTACTTC. This gives the protein CSVEFGTANNEQYF.

This clonotype was observed a single time. This chain joins TRBV20-1 and TRBJ2-3; 7 bases are shared with TRBD2. This CDR3 has 17 amino acids. Per the germline V gene, CDR1 is DFQATT and CDR2 is SNEGSKA (reference sequence). V shed 4 bases and J 2 bases; nucleotides not matched to a gene: 15. CDR3 DNA: TGCAGTGCTAAATTAAGCGGGAAGGATAAAATCACAGATACGCAGTATTTT. Translated: CSAKLSGKDKITDTQYF.

This clonotype occurred a few times. V usage is TRBV6-2 or TRBV6-3 and J usage is TRBJ2-2; D not resolved. Trimming left V 8 bases short and J 1 base short, with 8 bases between. Germline V gene lookup returns CDR1 MNHEY and CDR2 SVGEGT. This CDR3 contains 13 residues. The CDR3 DNA follows: TGTGCCAGCCGACAAGGGAACACCGGGGAGCTGTTTTTT. It encodes CASRQGNTGELFF.

This chain uses TRBV13 with TRBJ2-3; TRBD1 might be the D (6 bases). The length of the CDR3 is 15 residues. Germline V gene lookup returns CDR1 PRHDT and CDR2 FYEKMQ (reference sequence). Trimming took 4 bases from V and 2 from J, leaving 13 bases between them. The CDR3 region is CASSSGQMSTDTQYF. The CDR3 nucleotides are TGTGCCAGCAGCTCCGGACAGATGTCCACAGATACGCAGTATTTT.

V gene TRBV6-5 combines with J gene TRBJ2-2; unclear D gene. Trimming stripped 2 bases from V and 0 bases from J, with 4 bases between. CDR3 length equals 14 residues. Germline assignment: CDR1 MNHEY and CDR2 SVGAGI. As DNA, the CDR3 is TGTGCCAGCAGTTACCAGGCGAACACCGGGGAGCTGTTTTTT. This gives the protein CASSYQANTGELFF.

This chain joins TRBV6-4 and TRBJ2-1; D unclear. The CDR3 has 15 residues. V was shortened by 1 base and J by 3 bases, with 10 bases between the two germline ends. Looked up from germline, CDR1 is MRHNA and CDR2 is SNTAGT. CDR3 sequence reads: CASSDFRQGYNEQFF. CDR3 coding DNA: TGTGCCAGCAGTGACTTCCGTCAAGGCTACAATGAGCAGTTCTTC.

The V gene is TRBV6-5, the J gene TRBJ2-1; 8 bases match TRBD2. Germline V gives CDR1 MNHEY, CDR2 SVGAGI. This CDR3 region has 14 residues. V lost 7 bases, J lost 9 bases, and 11 bases stayed unmatched. The CDR3 protein is CASTSGYWGGEQFF. The CDR3 nucleotides read TGTGCCAGCACTAGCGGGTACTGGGGGGGTGAGCAGTTCTTC.

The V call is TRBV5-5, the J call TRBJ2-7, with unresolved D. The CDR3 is 14 residues long. Germline values: CDR1 SGHKS, CDR2 YYEKEE (reference sequence). The V and J ends lost 0 bases and 2 bases respectively, with 9 bases between them. The CDR3 coding sequence is TGTGCCAGCAGCTTGGTTTGGATAGCCTACGAGCAGTACTTC. This encodes CASSLVWIAYEQYF.

This clonotype was observed once. A read error is possible here, since a much larger clone lies one base away. The chain combines TRBV5-5 with TRBJ2-1; 9 bases line up with TRBD1. V shed 2 bases and J 7 bases; nucleotides not matched to a gene: 7. This CDR3 contains 15 residues. Germline V CDR1 and CDR2: SGHKS, YYEKEE (reference sequence). The CDR3 coding sequence is TGTGCCAGCAGCTTTGCGGACAGGGGTCGGAATGAGCAGTTCTTC. Residues: CASSFADRGRNEQFF. The full variable domain, completed using reference TRBV5-5 and TRBJ2-1, is DAGVTQSPTHLIKTRGQQVTLRCSPISGHKSVSWYQQVLGQGPQFIFQYYEKEERGRGNFPDRFSARQFPNYSSELNVNALLLGDSALYLCASSFADRGRNEQFFGPGTRLTVL.

This chain links TRBV9 with TRBJ2-7; 8 nucleotides agree with TRBD1. V lost 0 bases and J lost 2; bases outside the gene matches: 7. Germline-derived CDR1 and CDR2 are SGDLS and YYNGEE. The CDR3 is 16 amino acids. The CDR3 DNA reads as TGTGCCAGCAGCGTAGCTGGAGGACAGGGCCCCTACGAGCAGTACTTC. It yields the protein CASSVAGGQGPYEQYF.

This clonotype showed up just a few times. This sequence joins TRBV20-1 and TRBJ2-1, with D maybe TRBD2 (6 bases). Deletions cut 5 bases from V and 4 bases from J, with 18 bases between. This CDR3 contains 15 residues. The V gene's germline CDR1 is DFQATT and CDR2 SNEGSKA (reference sequence). In DNA, the CDR3 is TGCAGTGCTCCTTCGGACTACTCGTCTTACAATGAGCAGTTCTTC. This sequence encodes CSAPSDYSSYNEQFF.

This clonotype was seen a handful of times. The chain combines TRBV13 with TRBJ2-7; perhaps TRBD1 as D (5 bases). The CDR3 is made up of 14 amino acids. Trimming shortened V by 0 bases and J by 5 bases, and 11 bases separated the two germline ends. The V gene's germline CDR1 is PRHDT and CDR2 FYEKMQ (reference sequence). DNA of the CDR3: TGTGCCAGCAGCTTAGGGACAGTTCGGCACGAGCAGTACTTC. Translating gives CASSLGTVRHEQYF.

The chain links TRBV20-1 to TRBJ2-1; D unresolved. CDR1 is DFQATT and CDR2 is SNEGSKA in the germline V gene (reference sequence). The CDR3 length is 14 residues. Deletions cut 1 base from V and 2 bases from J, with 9 bases between. CDR3 sequence reads: CSARVTQAYNEQFF. CDR3 in DNA: TGCAGTGCTAGAGTAACCCAGGCCTACAATGAGCAGTTCTTC.

The chain combines TRBV11-2 with TRBJ1-1; D is unclear. The CDR3 consists of 13 residues. The germline V gene has CDR1 SGHAT and CDR2 FQNNGV. Trimming shortened V by 1 base and J by 4 bases, and 7 bases separated the two germline ends. CDR3 sequence: CASSLARSTEAFF. Written as DNA, the CDR3 is TGTGCCAGCAGCTTAGCTCGCAGCACTGAAGCTTTCTTT.

V and J are TRBV27 and TRBJ1-2; 8 nucleotides match TRBD1. V shed 6 bases and J 6 bases; nucleotides not matched to a gene: 9. CDR1 MNHEY and CDR2 SMNVEV come from the germline V gene (reference sequence). CDR3 length equals 14 residues. CDR3 amino acids: CASRGGLTGDGYTF. The CDR3 DNA follows: TGTGCCAGCAGAGGGGGACTGACAGGGGATGGCTACACCTTC.

This clonotype was observed once. V gene TRBV11-2 combines with J gene TRBJ2-2; 11 bases agree with TRBD2. The CDR3 extends over 16 amino acids. Per the germline V gene, CDR1 is SGHAT and CDR2 is FQNNGV. V dropped 0 bases and J dropped 6; count of bases not matched to a gene: 3. DNA for the CDR3: TGTGCCAGCAGCTTAGAACTAGCGGGAGTGTCCGGGGAGCTGTTTTTT. As protein: CASSLELAGVSGELFF. Drawing the rest from reference TRBV11-2 and TRBJ2-2, the complete variable domain is EAGVAQSPRYKIIEKRQSVAFWCNPISGHATLYWYQQILGQGPKLLIQFQNNGVVDDSQLPKDRFSAERLKGVDSTLKIQPAKLEDSAVYLCASSLELAGVSGELFFGEGSRLTVL.

The rearrangement joins TRBV20-1 to TRBJ1-5; D gene ambiguous. Germline V gene lookup returns CDR1 DFQATT and CDR2 SNEGSKA (reference sequence). This CDR3 contains 15 residues. Trimming removed 2 bases from V and 2 bases from J, with 13 bases in between. The CDR3, as DNA: TGCAGTGCTAGATACAATACGGTCCGCAATCAGCCCCAGCATTTT. Protein sequence: CSARYNTVRNQPQHF.

This clonotype was found many times. This may stem from a read error, because a much larger clone lies one nucleotide away. V and J are TRBV29-1 and TRBJ2-5; D gene ambiguous. Germline V CDR1 and CDR2: SQVTM, ANQGSEA. There are 12 residues in the CDR3. Trimming took off 7 bases at V and 11 bases at J, with 20 bases between the two ends. CDR3 nucleotide sequence: TGCAGCGCTTTCACGGCCAGCAATGAGCAGTACTTC. Translated, it gives CSAFTASNEQYF.

Only a few counts were recorded for this clonotype. This chain joins TRBV20-1 and TRBJ2-3, with 8 bases that match TRBD2. The CDR3 spans 13 residues. The germline V gene encodes CDR1 DFQATT and CDR2 SNEGSKA (reference sequence). V was clipped by 5 bases and J by 2 bases; unmatched bases: 3. The CDR3 is CSAPGGYTDTQYF. DNA of the CDR3: TGCAGTGCTCCGGGGGGGTACACAGATACGCAGTATTTT.

The chain recombines TRBV7-9 with TRBJ2-4; 7 positions agree with TRBD2. The length of the CDR3 is 12 residues. Per germline, CDR1 SEHNR and CDR2 FQNEAQ (reference sequence). The V gene end was trimmed by 7 bases and the J gene end by 13 bases; junction bases not matched to a gene: 10. The chain's CDR3 is CASTDGGNEQYF. The CDR3 DNA reads as TGTGCCAGCACCGACGGGGGGAATGAGCAGTACTTC.

J is TRBJ1-5 and V is TRBV20-1; tentatively, D is TRBD1 (5 bases). The CDR3 has 12 amino acids. CDR1 and CDR2 from the germline V gene are DFQATT and SNEGSKA (reference sequence). V lost 7 bases and J lost 5, with 12 bases in between. The CDR3 bases are TGCAGTGTTGGCAGGGTGGATCAGCCCCAGCATTTT. As protein: CSVGRVDQPQHF.

This clonotype has a handful of counts. It is unclear where the CDR3 begins or ends on the DNA, so no DNA is shown, and the CDR3 is as TCRdb lists it. The gene calls are TRBV27 and TRBJ2-7; the table's D call of TRBD2 was not tested on the DNA. Per germline, CDR1 MNHEY and CDR2 SMNVEV (reference sequence). Termini included, the CDR3 measures 16 amino acids. CDR3 loop: CASSSSGGEQHYEQYF.

This clonotype was found a few times. The chain has TRBV20-1 and TRBJ2-7, with D perhaps assigned TRBD1 or TRBD2 (5 bases each). Looked up from germline, CDR1 is DFQATT and CDR2 is SNEGSKA (reference sequence). V dropped 0 bases and J dropped 2 bases, with 8 bases sitting between them. This CDR3 spans 13 amino acids. The CDR3 reads CSAREPGPYEQYF. In DNA, the CDR3 is TGCAGTGCTAGAGAACCGGGACCCTACGAGCAGTACTTC.

This clonotype occurred once. J is TRBJ1-4 and V is TRBV27, with D perhaps matching TRBD1 (5 bases). With 0 bases removed from V and 11 bases from J, the gap between germline ends came to 22 bases. CDR3 length equals 17 residues. The germline V gene encodes CDR1 MNHEY and CDR2 SMNVEV (reference sequence). The CDR3 loop reads CASSLSGREGPPRKLFF. CDR3 DNA sequence: TGTGCCAGCAGTTTATCGGGGCGCGAGGGGCCGCCTCGGAAACTGTTTTTT. The full variable domain, with the rest looked up from reference TRBV27 and TRBJ1-4, is EAQVTQNPRYLITVTGKKLTVTCSQNMNHEYMSWYRQDPGLGLRQIYYSMNVEVTDKGDVPEGYKVSRKEKRNFPLILESPSPNQTSLYFCASSLSGREGPPRKLFFGSGTQLSVL.

V is TRBV6-1 and J is TRBJ2-7; 10 nucleotides match TRBD1. With V trimmed by 3 bases and J by 5 bases, 7 bases remained unmatched. CDR1 and CDR2 from the germline V gene are MNHNS and SASEGT. The CDR3 is made up of 15 amino acids. The CDR3 loop is CASSDAGTGVHEQYF. The CDR3 DNA is TGTGCCAGCAGTGATGCCGGGACAGGGGTCCACGAGCAGTACTTC.

The rearrangement joins TRBV3-1 to TRBJ2-5; 11 bases agree with TRBD2. Germline V gene data show CDR1 as LGHDT and CDR2 as YNNKEL (reference sequence). This CDR3 spans 18 amino acids. V trimming: 6 bases; J trimming: 4 bases; junction bases outside the gene matches: 16. This CDR3 reads CASSPVVAGGPGGETQYF. CDR3 coding DNA: TGTGCCAGCAGTCCCGTGGTAGCGGGAGGGCCGGGTGGAGAGACCCAGTACTTC.

The CDR3 here is CSVLGTPGEGTDTQYF. CDR3 in DNA: TGCAGCGTTCTGGGGACCCCCGGAGAGGGTACAGATACGCAGTATTTT. V and J are TRBV29-1 and TRBJ2-3; D is possibly TRBD1 or TRBD2 (5 bases each). In germline, CDR1 is SQVTM, CDR2 ANQGSEA. V lost 5 bases to trimming and J lost 3 bases, with 21 bases between them. CDR3 length: 16 residues.

The rearrangement uses TRBV18 and TRBJ2-1; D possibly corresponds to TRBD1 (7 bases). With 1 base removed from V and 8 bases from J, the gap between germline ends came to 18 bases. The germline CDR1 and CDR2 sequences are KGHSH and LQKENI. The CDR3 totals 16 residues. The CDR3 reads CASSPRQAGGRDEQFF. The CDR3 DNA follows: TGTGCCAGCTCACCACGTCAGGCAGGGGGGCGAGATGAGCAGTTCTTC.